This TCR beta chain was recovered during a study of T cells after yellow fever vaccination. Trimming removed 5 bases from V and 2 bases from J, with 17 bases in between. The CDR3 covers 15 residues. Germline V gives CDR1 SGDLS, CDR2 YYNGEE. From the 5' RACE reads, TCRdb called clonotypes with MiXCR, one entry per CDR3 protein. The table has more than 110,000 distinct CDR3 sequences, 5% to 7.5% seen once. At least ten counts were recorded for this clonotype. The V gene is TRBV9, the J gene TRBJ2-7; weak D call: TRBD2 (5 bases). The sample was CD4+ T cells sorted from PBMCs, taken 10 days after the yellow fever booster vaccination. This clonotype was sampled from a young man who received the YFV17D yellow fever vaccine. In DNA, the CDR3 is TGTGCCAGCAGTCCAGCCCCCGGACTTGCCTACGAGCAGTACTTC. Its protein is CASSPAPGLAYEQYF.